The present T cell receptor beta chain was sequenced within a study of CD8+ T cells in alopecia areata. A note on this clone: Its antigen is currently unknown.

Sorting separated CD4+ and CD8+ T cells out of PBMCs. Reverse transcription of extracted RNA yielded cDNA, which provided the sequencing template. The assay was immunoSEQ multiplex PCR, and TCRdb's table has in-frame clones only and misses some. Here the sample spans about 120,000 clones, about 47% being singletons. Findings of the study overall: For lesional scalp, especially alopecia totalis/universalis, clonality was higher than in normal scalp. Normal-skin resident alphabeta T cells also appear among scalp sample sequences. In patients, TCRs were shared less clearly than in mice, and HLA may possibly be involved.

Germline V gene data show CDR1 as SGHRS and CDR2 as YFSETQ. CDR3 length: 13 amino acids. Trimming took off 0 bases at V and 4 bases at J, with 7 bases between the two ends. The chain uses TRBV5-1 and TRBJ1-1, with D hard to call. The clonotype was recovered from a human donor with alopecia areata. The sequenced sample was CD8+ T cells sorted from blood, obtained at week 0. The CDR3 spells CASSLEGFTEAFF. The CDR3 coding sequence is TGCGCCAGCAGCTTGGAAGGGTTCACTGAAGCTTTCTTT.